The sequence of this TCR beta chain was determined in a study of T cell responses to AZD1222 COVID-19 vaccine. Measured with immunoSEQ multiplex PCR; TCRdb has only the in-frame clones, and not every one. Found here are around 140,000 clones, more than 70% of them singletons; the top ten hold about 1.8%. This clone was counted between two and nine times. This CDR3 contains 15 residues. The ends lost 4 bases at V and 2 bases at J; junction bases unmatched: 6. CDR1 and CDR2 (germline): LNHDA, SQIVND (reference sequence). This specimen was peripheral blood, taken 28 days after the second AZD1222 dose. The genes are TRBV19 and TRBJ1-1; 8 bases map to TRBD1. The receptor was isolated from an adult who received the AZD1222 COVID-19 vaccine. The CDR3 DNA reads TGTGCCAGTAGTACGATAGCAGGGGGCAACACTGAAGCTTTCTTT. This gives the protein CASSTIAGGNTEAFF. Using reference TRBV19 and TRBJ1-1 for the parts outside the CDR3, the full variable domain is DGGITQSPKYLFRKEGQNVTLSCEQNLNHDAMYWYRQDPGQGLRLIYYSQIVNDFQKGDIAEGYSVSREKKESFPLTVTSAQKNPTAFYLCASSTIAGGNTEAFFGQGTRLTVV.